Sequencing of this TCR beta chain was carried out in a study of cytotoxic CD8 clonotypes in ibrutinib-treated CLL. General study points: Clonality was higher at ibrutinib response and returned toward baseline at progression. Public clonotypes occurred uncommonly; on treatment, they contracted or remained stable.

Concerning this clone: Its antigen remains unknown.

Clones were sequenced by immunoSEQ multiplex PCR, and TCRdb holds only the in-frame ones, with some missing. This sample has approximately 200,000 clones, with 72% found just once. The CDR3 loop spans 15 amino acids. V was clipped by 9 bases and J by 6 bases; unmatched bases: 15. Per germline, CDR1 MDHEN and CDR2 SYDVKM. This chain connects TRBV28 to TRBJ1-1, with TRBD1 matching 8 bases. This specimen was PBMCs, taken after 24 months of ibrutinib treatment. This sequence was found in a human donor with chronic lymphocytic leukemia. The chain's CDR3 is CASPRQGAEAAEAFF. DNA of the CDR3: TGTGCCAGTCCTCGGCAGGGGGCGGAGGCGGCTGAAGCTTTCTTT.